These 25 T cell receptor beta chains share one sample of origin, sequenced in a study of metastatic and nonmetastatic thyroid tumors. TCRdb reprocessed the PCR reads via MiXCR. The sample has about 46,000 clones; around 23% are singletons. Not a single patient had been given any form of treatment at any point before undergoing thyroid surgery. Sequenced sample: blood. Receptor source: a male donor with papillary thyroid cancer or a benign thyroid nodule (not recorded which). Some clones in this sample may be carry-over from other donors' samples.

This clone was recorded many times. This rearrangement joins TRBV5-6 to TRBJ2-7; possible D gene TRBD2, 5 bases. The CDR3 sequence is 16 residues long. Looked up from germline, CDR1 is SGHDT and CDR2 is YYEEEE. Trimming cost V 4 bases and J 4 bases, with 21 bases left between them. The CDR3 loop is CASSPEGVHGMYEQYF. The CDR3 coding sequence is TGTGCCAGCAGCCCGGAAGGAGTTCACGGGATGTACGAGCAGTACTTC.

This clone showed up many times. V is TRBV29-1 and J is TRBJ1-2; D might be TRBD1 (5 bases). This CDR3 is 15 amino acids long. Germline CDR1 reads SQVTM; CDR2 reads ANQGSEA. V lost 5 bases and J lost 1, with 17 bases in between. The CDR3, as DNA: TGCAGCGTTCTACCCGGGACCGCCTTTAACTATGGCTACACCTTC. This encodes CSVLPGTAFNYGYTF.

The chain combines TRBV7-6 with TRBJ1-1; possible D gene TRBD1, 6 bases. This CDR3 is 14 amino acids long. The germline gives CDR1 SGHVS, CDR2 FNYEAQ. Trimming removed 5 bases from V and 1 base from J, with 11 bases in between. CDR3 sequence (DNA): TGTGCCAGCAGCAAACAGGGTAGGAACACTGAAGCTTTCTTT. Amino acid sequence: CASSKQGRNTEAFF.

V gene TRBV3-1 combines with J gene TRBJ2-3; D not resolved. The V end lost 3 bases, the J end lost 6 bases, and 7 bases lay between the germline ends. This CDR3 contains 12 residues. Germline assignment: CDR1 LGHDT and CDR2 YNNKEL (reference sequence). Here the CDR3 DNA reads TGTGCCAGCAGCCACCAGTCGGATACGCAGTATTTT. Translating it yields CASSHQSDTQYF.

This clone was seen at least ten times. The chain combines TRBV28 with TRBJ2-3; the D gene could be TRBD1 or TRBD2 (6 bases each). Germline V gene sequence: CDR1 MDHEN, CDR2 SYDVKM. The CDR3 runs 15 residues. V gave up 3 bases and J gave up 6 bases, with 16 bases separating them. In nucleotides, the CDR3 is TGTGCCAGCAGTTTTTGGGGTAGAGGGGGGGATACGCAGTATTTT. Translation: CASSFWGRGGDTQYF.

Only a few counts were recorded for this clone. The J gene is TRBJ2-1, the V gene TRBV24-1, with 8 bases lining up with TRBD1. The germline CDR1 and CDR2 sequences are KGHDR and SFDVKD. CDR3 size: 16 residues. The J segment lost 2 bases and the V segment lost 3 bases, leaving 5 bases of the junction unmatched. This CDR3 is CATSDRQGPTYNEQFF. The CDR3 DNA reads as TGTGCCACCAGTGATCGACAGGGGCCAACCTACAATGAGCAGTTCTTC.

The chain has TRBV2 and TRBJ1-2; 8 bases align to TRBD1. Germline V gene sequence: CDR1 SNHLY, CDR2 FYNNEI. The CDR3 length is 16 residues. V lost 6 bases and J lost 2; bases outside the gene matches: 11. The CDR3 DNA is TGTGCCAGCAGGGCACCGGGACAGGCGATAAACTATGGCTACACCTTC. Its translation: CASRAPGQAINYGYTF.

This clone was counted at least ten times. The genes are TRBV12-3 or TRBV12-4 and TRBJ2-5; TRBD2 matches at 8 bases. The CDR3 spans 14 residues. The ends lost 4 bases at V and 5 bases at J; junction bases unmatched: 6. CDR3 in amino acids: CASSSSGGWETQYF. For the CDR3, the DNA is TGTGCCAGCAGTTCCTCGGGGGGGTGGGAGACCCAGTACTTC.

This clone was recorded many times. The chain joins TRBV12-3 or TRBV12-4 to TRBJ1-1; no firm D call. This CDR3 has 13 amino acids. Between the trimmed V and J ends, which lost 1 base and 14 bases, there was a span of 17 bases. CDR3 DNA: TGTGCCAGCAGTTTAGGGGCAGTTTATGGGTGGTTCTTT. It yields the protein CASSLGAVYGWFF.

The DNA of the CDR3 is TGTGCCAGCAGTGTGCTAGCGGGAGCGCCAGATACGCAGTATTTT. It encodes CASSVLAGAPDTQYF. V is TRBV6-1 and J is TRBJ2-3; 10 positions agree with TRBD2. Germline assignment: CDR1 MNHNS and CDR2 SASEGT. Trimming at V came to 4 bases and at J to 4 bases, leaving 5 bases not matched to a gene. This CDR3 has 15 residues.

A note on this clone: The DNA is omitted, as the CDR3 cannot be located on it reliably, and the CDR3 follows TCRdb's listing. The CDR3 loop reads CASSYKEQETQYFGPGTF. The V gene is TRBV6-2 or TRBV6-3, the J gene TRBJ1-2; the DNA was not compared with TRBD1, the D call given in the table. The CDR3 is 18 residues long, counting both termini. The V gene's germline CDR1 is MNHEY and CDR2 SVGEGT.

The chain combines TRBV27 with TRBJ1-2, with D possibly matching TRBD1 (5 bases). The V end was cut by 3 bases, the J end by 7 bases, with 12 bases between. The CDR3 runs to 13 residues. The germline V gene encodes CDR1 MNHEY and CDR2 SMNVEV (reference sequence). CDR3 nucleotide sequence: TGTGCCAGCAGTTTGTACCAGGGATGTGGCTACACCTTC. Translated: CASSLYQGCGYTF.

This chain links TRBV12-5 with TRBJ2-1; 10 positions agree with TRBD2. Germline values: CDR1 LGHNT, CDR2 FRNRAP. CDR3 length equals 18 residues. V was pared by 7 bases and J by 1 base, with 13 bases of the junction left unmatched. The CDR3 region has the DNA TGTGCTAGTGCCCCTTGGAGCGGGAGGGCCGGTTCCTACAATGAGCAGTTCTTC. It translates to CASAPWSGRAGSYNEQFF. The complete variable domain, with remaining parts taken from reference TRBV12-5 and TRBJ2-1, reads DARVTQTPRHKVTEMGQEVTMRCQPILGHNTVFWYRQTMMQGLELLAYFRNRAPLDDSGMPKDRFSAEMPDATLATLKIQPSEPRDSAVYFCASAPWSGRAGSYNEQFFGPGTRLTVL.

This clone has a count of ten or more. The CDR3 sequence is CASSRAGTGKETQYF. The CDR3 DNA reads TGTGCCAGCAGCCGTGCCGGGACAGGGAAAGAGACCCAGTACTTC. The chain combines TRBV28 with TRBJ2-5, with 9 bases aligning to TRBD1. Trimming removed 6 bases from V and 3 bases from J; junction bases left unmatched: 8. The CDR3 consists of 15 residues. CDR1 MDHEN and CDR2 SYDVKM come from the germline V gene.

The CDR3 loop reads CSARRRTYEQYF. CDR3 DNA sequence: TGCAGTGCTAGACGACGGACCTACGAGCAGTACTTC. This rearrangement joins TRBV20-1 to TRBJ2-7; D not certain. With 2 bases removed from V and 2 bases from J, the gap between germline ends came to 7 bases. Germline V gives CDR1 DFQATT, CDR2 SNEGSKA (reference sequence). This CDR3 contains 12 residues.

In its sample, this clone was seen a few times. One junction end disagrees with the germline gene, perhaps due to a read error. The rearrangement uses TRBV6-5 and TRBJ1-4; D unclear. CDR1 MNHEY and CDR2 SVGAGI come from the germline V gene. This CDR3 spans 16 amino acids. CDR3 nucleotides: TGTGCCAACAGTTTATCGGCTCGGGAACATAATGAAAAACTGTTTTTT. Translating it yields CANSLSAREHNEKLFF.

This clone was counted many times. This chain connects TRBV4-1 to TRBJ2-4; TRBD1 aligns across 10 bases. Per the germline V gene, CDR1 is MGHRA and CDR2 is YSYEKL. The length of the CDR3 is 16 residues. V dropped 4 bases and J dropped 8; count of bases not matched to a gene: 11. CDR3: CASSPLGRDRGDIQYF. The CDR3 DNA follows: TGCGCCAGCAGCCCCCTAGGACGGGACAGGGGAGACATTCAGTACTTC.

This chain links TRBV6-4 with TRBJ2-3; 8 bases are shared with TRBD2. V trimming: 0 bases; J trimming: 1 base; junction bases outside the gene matches: 0. The CDR3 sequence is 15 residues long. Germline assignment: CDR1 MRHNA and CDR2 SNTAGT. CDR3 in amino acids: CASSDSSGGTDTQYF. In DNA form, the CDR3 reads TGTGCCAGCAGTGACTCTAGCGGGGGCACAGATACGCAGTATTTT.

The rearrangement links TRBV12-3 or TRBV12-4 to TRBJ1-5, with no clear D. V lost 8 bases to trimming and J lost 3 bases, with 14 bases between them. This CDR3 is built from 14 residues. The CDR3 sequence is CASSPGFINQPQHF. The CDR3 DNA reads TGTGCCAGCTCCCCCGGGTTTATCAATCAGCCCCAGCATTTT.

This clone was counted a few times. V is TRBV11-3 and J is TRBJ1-2; 9 nucleotides align to TRBD1. The V segment lost 2 bases and the J segment 5 bases; nucleotides outside the gene matches: 3. The length of the CDR3 is 14 residues. CDR1 is SGHNT, CDR2 YENEEA, per germline. The CDR3 loop reads CASSLMGQGYGYTF. Here the CDR3 DNA reads TGTGCCAGCAGCTTAATGGGACAGGGATATGGCTACACCTTC.

This clone has a count of ten or more. The V call is TRBV5-1, the J call TRBJ1-1, with D tentatively TRBD1 (5 bases). The V end lost 4 bases, the J end lost 1 base, and 11 bases lay between the germline ends. The length of the CDR3 is 14 residues. Germline assignment: CDR1 SGHRS and CDR2 YFSETQ. DNA of the CDR3: TGCGCCAGCAGCGGACTGGGGGGGAACACTGAAGCTTTCTTT. As protein: CASSGLGGNTEAFF.

The chain combines TRBV7-8 with TRBJ2-7, with a possible D match to TRBD2 (6 bases). This CDR3 has 15 residues. Trimming shortened V by 1 base and J by 0 bases, and 10 bases separated the two germline ends. From germline, CDR1 is SGHVS and CDR2 FQNEAQ. As DNA, the CDR3 is TGTGCCAGCAGCTTAGTGCGGGATCCCTCCTACGAGCAGTACTTC. Its protein is CASSLVRDPSYEQYF.

This clone was counted many times. V and J are TRBV4-3 and TRBJ2-2; 7 bases align to TRBD2. The CDR3 runs to 20 residues. The junction had 23 bases not matched to a gene; V was cut back by 4 bases and J by 6 bases. Germline lookup yields CDR1 LGHNA and CDR2 YSLEER. CDR3 region: CASSPRAAGVVRVRPGELFF. CDR3 bases: TGCGCCAGCAGCCCCCGGGCGGCGGGAGTGGTTCGTGTAAGGCCCGGGGAGCTGTTTTTT.

This clone is medium-sized within its sample. V gene TRBV18 combines with J gene TRBJ2-7; D is ambiguous. This CDR3 comprises 13 residues. CDR1 and CDR2 (germline): KGHSH, LQKENI. With 2 bases removed from V and 5 bases from J, the gap between germline ends came to 10 bases. The CDR3 region has the DNA TGTGCCAGCTCACCAAACGAGGTCCACGAGCAGTACTTC. It translates to CASSPNEVHEQYF.

This clone was found a few times. The gene calls are TRBV28 and TRBJ1-1; the D is unclear. V dropped 5 bases and J dropped 3 bases, with 16 bases sitting between them. This CDR3 contains 15 residues. CDR1 MDHEN and CDR2 SYDVKM come from the germline V gene. The CDR3 DNA reads TGTGCCAGCAGTATATCCAGCGGCGGAGACACTGAAGCTTTCTTT. It translates to CASSISSGGDTEAFF.